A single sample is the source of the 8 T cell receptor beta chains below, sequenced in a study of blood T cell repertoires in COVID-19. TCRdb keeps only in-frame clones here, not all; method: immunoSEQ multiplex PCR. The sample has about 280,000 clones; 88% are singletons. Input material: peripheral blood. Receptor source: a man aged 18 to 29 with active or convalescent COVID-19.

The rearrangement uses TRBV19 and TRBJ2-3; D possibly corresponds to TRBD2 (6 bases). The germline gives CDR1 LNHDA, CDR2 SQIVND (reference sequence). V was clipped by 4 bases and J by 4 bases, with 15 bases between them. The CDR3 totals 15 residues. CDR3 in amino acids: CASSSAGHGPDTQYF. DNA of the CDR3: TGTGCCAGTAGTAGTGCGGGGCATGGCCCAGATACGCAGTATTTT.

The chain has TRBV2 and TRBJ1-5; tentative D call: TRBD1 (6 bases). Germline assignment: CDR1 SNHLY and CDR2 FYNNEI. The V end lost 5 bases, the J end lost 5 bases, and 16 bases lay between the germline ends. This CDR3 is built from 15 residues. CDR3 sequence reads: CASSLQGVLHQPQHF. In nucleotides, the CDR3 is TGTGCCAGCAGTTTACAGGGAGTCCTTCATCAGCCCCAGCATTTT.

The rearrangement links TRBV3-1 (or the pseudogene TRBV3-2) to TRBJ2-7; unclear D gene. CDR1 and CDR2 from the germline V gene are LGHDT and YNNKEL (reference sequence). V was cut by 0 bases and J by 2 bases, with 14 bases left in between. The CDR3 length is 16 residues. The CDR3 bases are TGTGCCAGCAGCCAAGAAATTCTAGGTACAACCTACGAGCAGTACTTC. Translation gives CASSQEILGTTYEQYF.

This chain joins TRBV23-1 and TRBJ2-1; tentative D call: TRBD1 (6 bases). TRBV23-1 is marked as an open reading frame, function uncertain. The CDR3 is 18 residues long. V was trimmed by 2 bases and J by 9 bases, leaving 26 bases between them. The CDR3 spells CASSQRGEAGEFFGEQFF. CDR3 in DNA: TGCGCCAGCAGTCAACGTGGCGAGGCAGGGGAGTTCTTTGGTGAGCAGTTCTTC.

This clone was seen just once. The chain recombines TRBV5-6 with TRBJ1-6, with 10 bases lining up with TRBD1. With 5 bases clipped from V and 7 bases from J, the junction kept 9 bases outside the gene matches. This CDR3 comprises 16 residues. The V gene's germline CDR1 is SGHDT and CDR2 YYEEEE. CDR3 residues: CASSLLGTGVNSPLHF. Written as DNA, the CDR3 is TGTGCCAGCAGTCTTCTGGGGACAGGGGTAAATTCACCCCTCCACTTT.

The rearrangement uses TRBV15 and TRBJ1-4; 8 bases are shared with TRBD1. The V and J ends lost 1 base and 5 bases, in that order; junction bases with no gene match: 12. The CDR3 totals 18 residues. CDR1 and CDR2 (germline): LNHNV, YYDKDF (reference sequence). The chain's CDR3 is CATSRVAGGFLSNEKLFF. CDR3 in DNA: TGTGCCACCAGCAGAGTGGCAGGGGGCTTTTTGTCAAATGAAAAACTGTTTTTT.

The CDR3 coding sequence is TGCAGTGCTAGTAACCGGGACAGTGAAACCTACGAGCAGTACTTC. Amino acid sequence: CSASNRDSETYEQYF. The genes are TRBV20-1 and TRBJ2-7; the match to TRBD1 covers 7 bases. With 3 bases clipped from V and 2 bases from J, the junction kept 10 bases outside the gene matches. The CDR3 covers 15 residues. Germline V gives CDR1 DFQATT, CDR2 SNEGSKA (reference sequence).

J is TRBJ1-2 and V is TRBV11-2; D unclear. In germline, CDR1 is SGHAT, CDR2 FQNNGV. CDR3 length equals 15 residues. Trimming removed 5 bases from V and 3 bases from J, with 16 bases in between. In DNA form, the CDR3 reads TGTGCCAGCAGCCGGCCCAGAAGGGAGGACTATGGCTACACCTTC. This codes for CASSRPRREDYGYTF.